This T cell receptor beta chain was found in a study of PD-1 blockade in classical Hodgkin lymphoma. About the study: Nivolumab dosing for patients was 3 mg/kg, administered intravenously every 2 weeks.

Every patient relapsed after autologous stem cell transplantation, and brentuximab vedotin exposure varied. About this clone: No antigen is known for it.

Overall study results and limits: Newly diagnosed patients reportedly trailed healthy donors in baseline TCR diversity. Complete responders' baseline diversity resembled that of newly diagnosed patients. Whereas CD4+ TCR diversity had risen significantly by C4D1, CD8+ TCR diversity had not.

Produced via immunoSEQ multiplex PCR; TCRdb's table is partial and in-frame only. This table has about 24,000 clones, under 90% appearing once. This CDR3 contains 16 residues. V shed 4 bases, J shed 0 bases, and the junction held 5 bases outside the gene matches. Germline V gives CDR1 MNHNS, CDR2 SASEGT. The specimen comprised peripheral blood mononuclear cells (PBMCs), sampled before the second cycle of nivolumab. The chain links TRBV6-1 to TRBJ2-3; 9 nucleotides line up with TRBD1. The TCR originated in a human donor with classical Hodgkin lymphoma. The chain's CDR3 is CASSGLTGGSTDTQYF. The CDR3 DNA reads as TGTGCCAGCAGTGGGCTGACAGGGGGTAGCACAGATACGCAGTATTTT.